This TCR beta chain was profiled in a study of shared clonotypes between healthy human individuals. This clone showed up just a few times. Other nucleotide sequences from this sample produce the same CDR3. Assay used: immunoSEQ multiplex PCR; TCRdb lists only in-frame clones, some missing. The table lists 950,000 to 1,100,000 clones, 70% to 80% of them singletons. The CDR3 covers 13 residues. The V segment lost 6 bases and the J segment 1 base; nucleotides outside the gene matches: 3. Germline values: CDR1 SGHRS, CDR2 YFSETQ. Sample: memory CD4+ T cells sorted from blood. Subset meaning: CD45RA-negative fraction. The gene calls are TRBV5-1 and TRBJ1-1; 7 bases line up with TRBD1. The sequence was obtained from a man younger than 35 in good health. Here the CDR3 reads CASTRTGNTEAFF. CDR3 DNA sequence: TGCGCCAGCACCCGGACAGGGAACACTGAAGCTTTCTTT.